One and the same sample provided the 14 T cell receptor beta chains below, sequenced in a study of blood T cell repertoires in COVID-19. The method was immunoSEQ multiplex PCR; TCRdb's version includes in-frame clones alone and lacks a portion of them. Of 180,000 or so clones listed, 86% are singletons. Sequenced material: peripheral blood. These receptor sequences come from a woman at least 80 years old in a cohort sampled during active or convalescent COVID-19.

The chain carries TRBV11-2 and TRBJ2-1; 8 bases are a match to TRBD2. The V gene end was trimmed by 5 bases and the J gene end by 2 bases; junction bases not matched to a gene: 11. Germline CDR1 reads SGHAT; CDR2 reads FQNNGV. The CDR3 totals 17 residues. The CDR3 DNA reads TGTGCCAGCAGCCCTCTCGGACTAGCCGTCACCTACAATGAGCAGTTCTTC. This codes for CASSPLGLAVTYNEQFF. Looking up the rest from reference TRBV11-2 and TRBJ2-1 gives the full variable domain: EAGVAQSPRYKIIEKRQSVAFWCNPISGHATLYWYQQILGQGPKLLIQFQNNGVVDDSQLPKDRFSAERLKGVDSTLKIQPAKLEDSAVYLCASSPLGLAVTYNEQFFGPGTRLTVL.

The chain uses TRBV11-3 and TRBJ2-7, with TRBD2 matching over 8 bases. CDR1 is SGHNT and CDR2 is YENEEA in the germline V gene. CDR3 size: 15 residues. With V trimmed by 5 bases and J by 0 bases, 6 bases remained unmatched. CDR3 residues: CASSHERGSSYEQYF. CDR3 DNA sequence: TGTGCCAGCAGCCATGAGCGGGGGAGCTCCTACGAGCAGTACTTC.

The rearrangement joins TRBV18 to TRBJ2-3; 10 nucleotides agree with TRBD2. Germline CDR1 KGHSH, CDR2 LQKENI. V was pared by 2 bases and J by 5 bases, with 7 bases of the junction left unmatched. The CDR3 loop spans 16 amino acids. For the CDR3, the DNA is TGTGCCAGCTCACCAAGGACTAGCGGAACCCTAGATACGCAGTATTTT. Protein product: CASSPRTSGTLDTQYF.

The chain has TRBV7-9 and TRBJ2-5, with 8 bases lining up with TRBD2. Germline V CDR1 and CDR2: SEHNR, FQNEAQ (reference sequence). V lost 5 bases, J lost 5 bases, and 16 bases stayed unmatched. The CDR3 has 17 residues. CDR3 sequence: CASSTNPLAGMLETQYF. In DNA form, the CDR3 reads TGTGCCAGCAGCACCAATCCCTTAGCGGGGATGTTGGAGACCCAGTACTTC.

The chain recombines TRBV3-1 (or the pseudogene TRBV3-2) with TRBJ2-5, with 8 bases lining up with TRBD2. Germline-derived CDR1 and CDR2 are LGHDT and YNNKEL (reference sequence). Unmatched junction bases numbered 6, after V lost 4 bases and J lost 5 bases. This CDR3 region has 14 residues. The CDR3 region has the DNA TGTGCCAGCAGCCCCCAGGGCGGGGGGGAGACCCAGTACTTC. This sequence encodes CASSPQGGGETQYF.

V is TRBV28 and J is TRBJ1-2, with TRBD1 identical over 7 bases. This CDR3 has 15 residues. With 6 bases clipped from V and 5 bases from J, the junction kept 12 bases outside the gene matches. Germline CDR1 MDHEN, CDR2 SYDVKM. CDR3 loop: CASRVNFRGAYGYTF. The CDR3 DNA reads TGTGCCAGCAGGGTCAATTTCAGGGGGGCTTATGGCTACACCTTC.

This clone occurred a few times. This rearrangement joins TRBV9 to TRBJ2-3; a weak D match, TRBD1 (5 bases). Trimming removed 4 bases at V and 6 bases at J, with 12 bases between. The CDR3 extends over 13 amino acids. CDR1 and CDR2 from the germline V gene are SGDLS and YYNGEE. The CDR3 protein is CASSLQGVDTQYF. The CDR3 nucleotides are TGTGCCAGCAGCCTCCAGGGCGTGGATACGCAGTATTTT.

The chain employs TRBV27 and TRBJ2-5, with TRBD1 as a possible D gene (6 bases). Trimming pared 6 bases from V and 2 bases from J, leaving 16 bases between. There are 15 residues in the CDR3. Germline V gives CDR1 MNHEY, CDR2 SMNVEV (reference sequence). Here the CDR3 DNA reads TGTGCCAGCAGAGTTTTCGGGCAGGGGCAAGAGACCCAGTACTTC. Residues: CASRVFGQGQETQYF.

The chain uses TRBV20-1 and TRBJ1-1, with D unresolved. V gave up 2 bases and J gave up 8 bases, with 6 bases separating them. This CDR3 is 10 amino acids long. Per germline, CDR1 DFQATT and CDR2 SNEGSKA (reference sequence). The CDR3 reads CSARPREAFF. For the CDR3, the DNA is TGCAGTGCTAGACCGAGAGAAGCTTTCTTT.

V usage is TRBV6-6 and J usage is TRBJ2-6; maybe TRBD2 (5 bases). V was pared by 4 bases and J by 2 bases, with 12 bases between. This CDR3 contains 16 residues. The germline V gene has CDR1 MNHNY and CDR2 SVGAGI (reference sequence). The CDR3 nucleotides are TGTGCCAGCAGTTTTGCGGAGGCACCTGGGGCCAACGTCCTGACTTTC. Protein product: CASSFAEAPGANVLTF.

The chain has TRBV7-2 and TRBJ2-3, with 11 bases identical to TRBD2. The CDR3 contains 16 residues. The ends lost 3 bases at V and 4 bases at J; junction bases unmatched: 6. From germline, CDR1 is SGHTA and CDR2 FQGNSA. CDR3 in amino acids: CASSLVSGGAADTQYF. The CDR3 DNA sequence: TGTGCCAGCAGCTTGGTTAGCGGGGGGGCCGCAGATACGCAGTATTTT. Based on the CDR3 plus reference TRBV7-2 and TRBJ2-3, the full variable domain is GAGVSQSPSNKVTEKGKDVELRCDPISGHTALYWYRQSLGQGLEFLIYFQGNSAPDKSGLPSDRFSAERTGGSVSTLTIQRTQQEDSAVYLCASSLVSGGAADTQYFGPGTRLTVL.

This chain joins TRBV4-1 and TRBJ1-6; 10 bases align to TRBD1. Trimming cost V 3 bases and J 3 bases; bases outside gene matches: 5. CDR3 length equals 17 residues. The germline CDR1 and CDR2 sequences are MGHRA and YSYEKL. The CDR3 DNA sequence: TGCGCCAGCAGCCAGGGACAGGGGAGCGGCTATAATTCACCCCTCCACTTT. Encoded protein: CASSQGQGSGYNSPLHF.

Here the CDR3 DNA reads TGTGCCATCAGTGAGTCGCCGGGGGGACGGGGGGACTACACCTTC. Amino acids: CAISESPGGRGDYTF. V is TRBV10-3 and J is TRBJ1-2; maybe TRBD1 (5 bases). With 0 bases removed from V and 10 bases from J, the gap between germline ends came to 18 bases. The CDR3 has 15 residues. Germline CDR1 ENHRY, CDR2 SYGVKD.

The V and J genes are TRBV7-9 and TRBJ1-3, with D tentatively TRBD1 (6 bases). This CDR3 spans 16 amino acids. CDR1 is SEHNR and CDR2 is FQNEAQ in the germline V gene (reference sequence). V was cut by 5 bases and J by 0 bases, with 14 bases left in between. The CDR3 DNA reads as TGTGCCAGCAGCCGTACACAGGGCAGCTCTGGAAACACCATATATTTT. It codes for CASSRTQGSSGNTIYF. Together with reference TRBV7-9 and TRBJ1-3, the CDR3 gives the full variable domain: DTGVSQNPRHKITKRGQNVTFRCDPISEHNRLYWYRQTLGQGPEFLTYFQNEAQLEKSRLLSDRFSAERPKGSFSTLEIQRTEQGDSAMYLCASSRTQGSSGNTIYFGEGSWLTVV.